This section outlines one TCR beta chain sequence together with its context. This CDR3 comprises 16 residues. Germline lookup yields CDR1 KGHSH and CDR2 LQKENI. V dropped 4 bases and J dropped 0; count of bases not matched to a gene: 5. Each CDR3 protein is one row after TCRdb ran MiXCR on the RACE reads. The table has approximately 80,000 distinct CDR3 sequences, over 10% seen once. The data belong to a study of human T cells and chemical hapten exposure. Specified time point: patch test 3, about 24 weeks after DPC sensitization. The treatment: therapeutic diphenylcyclopropenone sensitization with weekly scalp DPC.

V gene TRBV18 combines with J gene TRBJ2-5; 10 positions match TRBD2. The TCR was taken from a woman aged 45-60 years with alopecia areata. Some clones in this sample may be carry-over from other donors' samples. The sequences come from whole blood, collected in connection with sensitization to the hapten diphenylcyclopropenone (DPC). The CDR3: CASSLPGLANQETQYF. The CDR3 DNA reads TGTGCCAGCTCACTACCGGGACTAGCGAACCAAGAGACCCAGTACTTC.